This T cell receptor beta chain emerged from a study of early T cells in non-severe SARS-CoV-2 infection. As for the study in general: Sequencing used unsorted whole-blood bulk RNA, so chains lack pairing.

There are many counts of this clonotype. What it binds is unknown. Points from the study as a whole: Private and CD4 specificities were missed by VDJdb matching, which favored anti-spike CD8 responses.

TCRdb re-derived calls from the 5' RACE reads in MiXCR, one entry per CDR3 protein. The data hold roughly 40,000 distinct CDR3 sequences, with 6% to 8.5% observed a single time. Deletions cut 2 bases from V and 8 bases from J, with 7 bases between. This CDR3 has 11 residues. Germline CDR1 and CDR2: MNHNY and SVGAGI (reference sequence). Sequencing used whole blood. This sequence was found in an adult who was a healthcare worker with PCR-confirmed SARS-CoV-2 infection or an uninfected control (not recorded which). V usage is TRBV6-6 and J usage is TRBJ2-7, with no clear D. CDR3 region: CASSYGPQQYF. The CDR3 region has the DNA TGTGCCAGCAGTTACGGACCACAGCAGTACTTC.